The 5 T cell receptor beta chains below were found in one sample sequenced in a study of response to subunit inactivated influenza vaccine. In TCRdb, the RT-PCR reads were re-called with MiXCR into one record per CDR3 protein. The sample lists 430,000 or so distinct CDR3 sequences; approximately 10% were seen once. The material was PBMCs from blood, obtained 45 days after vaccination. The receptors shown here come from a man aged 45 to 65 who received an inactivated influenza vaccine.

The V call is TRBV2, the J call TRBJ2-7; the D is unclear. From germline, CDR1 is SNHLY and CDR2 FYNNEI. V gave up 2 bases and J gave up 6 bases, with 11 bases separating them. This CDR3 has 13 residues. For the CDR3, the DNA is TGTGCCAGCAGTGAAAGCAGTTGGGGCGAGCAGTACTTC. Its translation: CASSESSWGEQYF.

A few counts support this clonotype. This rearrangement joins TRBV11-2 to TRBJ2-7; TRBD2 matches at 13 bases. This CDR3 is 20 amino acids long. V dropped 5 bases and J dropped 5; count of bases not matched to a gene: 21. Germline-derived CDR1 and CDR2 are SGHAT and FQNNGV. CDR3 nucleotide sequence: TGTGCCAGCAGCCGACCCGATACTAGCGGGAGGGCCCGGGGGAGACACGAGCAGTACTTC. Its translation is CASSRPDTSGRARGRHEQYF.

CDR3 residues: CSASQGQGSGGYTF. For the CDR3, the DNA is TGCAGTGCTAGTCAGGGGCAGGGATCAGGTGGCTACACCTTC. The V gene is TRBV20-1, the J gene TRBJ1-2; TRBD1 is a possible D gene (6 bases). The V gene's germline CDR1 is DFQATT and CDR2 SNEGSKA (reference sequence). The length of the CDR3 is 14 residues. V lost 3 bases and J lost 7, with 18 bases in between.

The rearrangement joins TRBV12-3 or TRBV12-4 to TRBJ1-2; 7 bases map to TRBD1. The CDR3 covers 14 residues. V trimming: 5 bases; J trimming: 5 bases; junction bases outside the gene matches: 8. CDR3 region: CASSPPDRAYGYTF. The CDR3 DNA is TGTGCCAGCAGTCCGCCAGACAGGGCTTATGGCTACACCTTC.

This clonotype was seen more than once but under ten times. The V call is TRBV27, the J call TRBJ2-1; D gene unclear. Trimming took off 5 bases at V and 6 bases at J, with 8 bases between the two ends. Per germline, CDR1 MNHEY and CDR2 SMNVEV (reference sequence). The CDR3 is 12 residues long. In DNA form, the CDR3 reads TGTGCCAGCAGTGTTGGAGTCAATGAGCAGTTCTTC. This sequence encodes CASSVGVNEQFF.